This T cell receptor (beta chain) was retrieved from a study of cytomegalovirus exposure and HLA in healthy donors. Notes on the study in general: In a later analysis, CMV-associated beta chains were mostly HLA-associated, it appeared. When the data were analyzed later, several of the most significant clusters appeared to be linked to common viral pathogens.

The PCR contained 60 Vbeta and 13 Jbeta primers. Sequencing was performed with immunoSEQ multiplex PCR; in TCRdb, only in-frame clones are kept and a portion is missing. The sample lists 69,000 or so clones; 76% were seen once. Germline CDR1 reads SGHVS; CDR2 reads FQNEAQ. V lost 1 base to trimming and J lost 5 bases; unmatched junction nucleotides: 6. The CDR3 totals 16 residues. Notes on this clone: Its antigen is not identified.

The material sequenced was PBMCs. The clonotype originates from a man aged 18 to 29 in good health and CMV-seronegative. The chain employs TRBV7-8 and TRBJ2-3; TRBD2 matches 10 bases. The CDR3 protein is CASSLGLAGGKDTQYF. The CDR3 DNA sequence: TGTGCCAGCAGCTTAGGGTTAGCGGGGGGTAAAGATACGCAGTATTTT. The variable domain in full, completed from reference TRBV7-8 and TRBJ2-3, reads GAGVSQSPRYKVAKRGQDVALRCDPISGHVSLFWYQQALGQGPEFLTYFQNEAQLDKSGLPSDRFFAERPEGSVSTLKIQRTQQEDSAVYLCASSLGLAGGKDTQYFGPGTRLTVL.